This T cell receptor (beta chain) was sequenced for a study of beta chain features in type 1 diabetes. General study results and limits: Moderate but significant shortening of TCRB CDR3s was recorded in all four CD4+ subsets from Type 1 diabetes patients. Among patients, naive, central memory and Treg TCRB repertoires appeared more similar than among healthy donors.

The CDR3 consists of 14 residues. The germline gives CDR1 MNHEY, CDR2 SVGAGI. Trimming removed 2 bases at V and 4 bases at J, with 11 bases between. Since all of the isolated RNA was reverse transcribed, expressed TCRB transcripts were what got sequenced. Repertoires were generated with immunoSEQ multiplex PCR, while TCRdb's copy carries only in-frame clones and drops some. Found here are about 280,000 clones, approximately 15% of them singletons; the top ten hold about 0.014%. This clone has only a few counts. What it recognizes is unknown. This sequence was found in a young man with type 1 diabetes. The sample was naive CD4+ T cells from blood. The chain couples TRBV6-5 to TRBJ1-2; the D gene is possibly TRBD1 (6 bases). The CDR3: CASSYSRGGYGYTF. CDR3 in DNA: TGTGCCAGCAGTTACAGCAGGGGTGGCTATGGCTACACCTTC.